Below, 22 T cell receptor beta chains from the same sample are listed, as sequenced in a study of CD8+ T cells in alopecia areata (dated by TCRdb to the late 2010s). The sample's time point label is to be understood as: baseline before oral tofacitinib. Libraries came from the immunoSEQ multiplex PCR assay. For TCR sequencing, RNA was extracted from every sample and reverse transcribed into cDNA to serve as template. TCRdb's version of the immuneACCESS table is confined to in-frame rearrangements and falls short of the full clone set. An unresolved V gene accounts for under half of the shortfall where checked; the remainder is of unknown origin. This sample gives approximately 180,000 clones in total; 65% to 75% of them show up just once. The ten top clones hold roughly 11% of the sample. The input for sequencing was CD8+ T cells sorted from blood, taken at week 0. The receptors derive from a human donor with alopecia areata.

Written as DNA, the CDR3 is TGTGCCAGCAGCCAGGGTCCTCAAGACTACAATGAGCAGTTCTTC. It codes for CASSQGPQDYNEQFF. This chain uses TRBV5-6 with TRBJ2-1; maybe TRBD1 (5 bases). Deletions cut 4 bases from V and 3 bases from J, with 14 bases between. The CDR3 is made up of 15 amino acids. Germline V gene lookup returns CDR1 SGHDT and CDR2 YYEEEE.

This chain uses TRBV14 with TRBJ2-3; D not resolved. CDR3 size: 15 residues. Germline V gives CDR1 SGHDN, CDR2 FVKESK. V was cut by 1 base and J by 4 bases, with 12 bases left in between. CDR3 sequence: CASSQGPLGADTQYF. DNA of the CDR3: TGTGCCAGCAGCCAAGGGCCCCTAGGTGCAGATACGCAGTATTTT.

The rearrangement joins TRBV6-1 to TRBJ1-4, with D perhaps matching TRBD1 (6 bases). CDR3 size: 14 residues. V dropped 6 bases and J dropped 4 bases, with 12 bases sitting between them. Germline loops: CDR1 MNHNS, CDR2 SASEGT. This CDR3 is CASRLGQFNEKLFF. DNA for the CDR3: TGTGCCAGCAGGCTAGGACAGTTTAATGAAAAACTGTTTTTT.

As regards this clone: The same CDR3 can be traced to other DNA sequences in this sample. The CDR3 DNA reads as TGTGCCAGCAGCCCGTCTCCAAATCAGCCCCAGCATTTT. Amino acid sequence: CASSPSPNQPQHF. The chain joins TRBV5-6 to TRBJ1-5; D gene unclear. The germline V and J ends were trimmed by 4 bases and 4 bases, with 9 bases remaining between them. The CDR3 has 13 amino acids. Germline CDR1 reads SGHDT; CDR2 reads YYEEEE. The full variable domain, its missing parts supplied by reference TRBV5-6 and TRBJ1-5, is DAGVTQSPTHLIKTRGQQVTLRCSPKSGHDTVSWYQQALGQGPQFIFQYYEEEERQRGNFPDRFSGHQFPNYSSELNVNALLLGDSALYLCASSPSPNQPQHFGDGTRLSIL.

The chain uses TRBV28 and TRBJ1-5; possible D gene TRBD1, 5 bases. Trimming took 5 bases from V and 6 from J, leaving 14 bases between them. This CDR3 contains 14 residues. Per the germline V gene, CDR1 is MDHEN and CDR2 is SYDVKM. The CDR3 DNA is TGTGCCAGCAGTCTCACAGGACTTGTTCAGCCCCAGCATTTT. Amino acid sequence: CASSLTGLVQPQHF.

CDR3 coding DNA: TGCAGCGTGGAGGTTCCCTCCTACAATGAGCAGTTCTTC. Translated: CSVEVPSYNEQFF. The chain carries TRBV29-1 and TRBJ2-1; the D gene is possibly TRBD2 (5 bases). Trimming shortened V by 6 bases and J by 0 bases, and 9 bases separated the two germline ends. The CDR3 extends over 13 amino acids. CDR1 and CDR2 from the germline V gene are SQVTM and ANQGSEA.

The chain combines TRBV11-2 with TRBJ2-3, with D possibly TRBD1 on 5 matching bases. This CDR3 is built from 15 residues. V lost 3 bases to trimming and J lost 4 bases, with 14 bases between them. The germline gives CDR1 SGHAT, CDR2 FQNNGV. CDR3 bases: TGTGCCAGCAGCTTCATTTCAGGGAACGCAGATACGCAGTATTTT. Protein product: CASSFISGNADTQYF.

The rearrangement uses TRBV30 and TRBJ2-7; D is unclear. V dropped 4 bases and J dropped 7 bases, with 20 bases sitting between them. CDR1 is GTSNPN, CDR2 SVGIG, per germline (reference sequence). The CDR3 length is 14 residues. The CDR3 DNA sequence: TGTGCCTGGAAGGGCCCCCGGGCAGCCGGGGAGCAGTACTTC. Its protein product is CAWKGPRAAGEQYF.

In DNA, the CDR3 is TGCAGCGTCCAGACAGGGCAAGAGACCCAGTACTTC. Translation gives CSVQTGQETQYF. This sequence joins TRBV29-1 and TRBJ2-5; 7 bases are shared with TRBD1. Germline values: CDR1 SQVTM, CDR2 ANQGSEA. Trimming cost V 6 bases and J 2 bases; bases outside gene matches: 3. The CDR3 totals 12 residues.

The V call is TRBV30, the J call TRBJ1-2, with D perhaps matching TRBD1 (6 bases). V lost 0 bases and J 4 bases, leaving 9 bases between the germline ends. The CDR3 is 13 amino acids. Germline loops: CDR1 GTSNPN, CDR2 SVGIG (reference sequence). DNA for the CDR3: TGTGCCTGGAGTGTACCGGACAGCTATGGCTACACCTTC. Translated, it gives CAWSVPDSYGYTF. Combining the CDR3 with reference TRBV30 and TRBJ1-2 gives the whole variable domain SQTIHQWPATLVQPVGSPLSLECTVEGTSNPNLYWYRQAAGRGLQLLFYSVGIGQISSEVPQNLSASRPQDRQFILSSKKLLLSDSGFYLCAWSVPDSYGYTFGSGTRLTVV.

In its sample, this clone ranks as medium-sized (0.01 to 0.1%). The chain is built from TRBV25-1 and TRBJ2-3, with D perhaps TRBD2 (5 bases). V shed 4 bases and J shed 6 bases, with 11 bases lying between them. Germline V gives CDR1 MGHDK, CDR2 SYGVNS. The CDR3 consists of 13 residues. The CDR3 DNA is TGTGCCAGCAGTGGCGCGGGTTACGATACGCAGTATTTT. Protein: CASSGAGYDTQYF.

Ten or more counts support this clone. This chain uses TRBV2 with TRBJ1-1; D ambiguous. V dropped 4 bases and J dropped 8 bases, with 5 bases sitting between them. Germline values: CDR1 SNHLY, CDR2 FYNNEI. There are 10 residues in the CDR3. CDR3 bases: TGTGCCAGCAGTGGACCAGAAGCTTTCTTT. This sequence encodes CASSGPEAFF. Complete variable domain (other parts from reference TRBV2 and TRBJ1-1): EPEVTQTPSHQVTQMGQEVILRCVPISNHLYFYWYRQILGQKVEFLVSFYNNEISEKSEIFDDQFSVERPDGSNFTLKIRSTKLEDSAMYFCASSGPEAFFGQGTRLTVV.

The V call is TRBV2, the J call TRBJ2-4, with D hard to call. This CDR3 contains 16 residues. The germline V gene encodes CDR1 SNHLY and CDR2 FYNNEI. Trimming cost V 7 bases and J 0 bases, with 16 bases left between them. The DNA for the CDR3 is TGTGCCAGCATCCACGGAAGAGCCCTAGCCAAAAACATTCAGTACTTC. It yields the protein CASIHGRALAKNIQYF.

The chain links TRBV29-1 to TRBJ2-1; D is possibly TRBD1 or TRBD2 (5 bases each). The CDR3 is made up of 13 amino acids. V dropped 3 bases and J dropped 10 bases, with 16 bases sitting between them. Looked up from germline, CDR1 is SQVTM and CDR2 is ANQGSEA. The CDR3, as DNA: TGCAGCGTTGACCTAGGCTCCGGGGACGAGCAGTTCTTC. It is translated as CSVDLGSGDEQFF.

CDR3 in amino acids: CASSFTGNTIYF. The CDR3 coding sequence is TGTGCCAGCAGTTTCACTGGAAACACCATATATTTT. This chain connects TRBV27 to TRBJ1-3; D unresolved. V was pared by 3 bases and J by 2 bases, with 2 bases between. There are 12 residues in the CDR3. Germline CDR1 reads MNHEY; CDR2 reads SMNVEV (reference sequence).

In this sample, this clone turned up a few times. The rearrangement links TRBV5-1 to TRBJ2-7; no clear D gene. CDR1 and CDR2 from the germline V gene are SGHRS and YFSETQ. The CDR3 has 15 residues. V shed 1 base and J shed 3 bases, with 14 bases lying between them. The CDR3 nucleotides read TGCGCCAGCAGCTTGTCGGGTACAGCATACTACGAGCAGTACTTC. It translates to CASSLSGTAYYEQYF.

The CDR3 loop reads CASSLTGIYYGYTF. The CDR3 DNA reads TGTGCCAGCAGTTTAACAGGGATCTACTATGGCTACACCTTC. The gene calls are TRBV27 and TRBJ1-2; perhaps TRBD1 as D (6 bases). V lost 2 bases and J lost 3, with 10 bases in between. CDR1 and CDR2 from the germline V gene are MNHEY and SMNVEV (reference sequence). This CDR3 has 14 residues.

The chain joins TRBV11-2 to TRBJ1-6; D is uncertain. Germline-derived CDR1 and CDR2 are SGHAT and FQNNGV. Trimming removed 3 bases from V and 7 bases from J, with 7 bases in between. The CDR3 is 13 amino acids. The CDR3 sequence: CASSFRPNSPLHF. CDR3 DNA sequence: TGTGCCAGCAGCTTCCGGCCAAATTCACCCCTCCACTTT. The complete variable domain, with remaining parts taken from reference TRBV11-2 and TRBJ1-6, reads EAGVAQSPRYKIIEKRQSVAFWCNPISGHATLYWYQQILGQGPKLLIQFQNNGVVDDSQLPKDRFSAERLKGVDSTLKIQPAKLEDSAVYLCASSFRPNSPLHFGNGTRLTVT.

The chain is built from TRBV18 and TRBJ2-2; TRBD2 is a possible D gene (6 bases). Germline-derived CDR1 and CDR2 are KGHSH and LQKENI. Trimming took off 1 base at V and 6 bases at J, with 15 bases between the two ends. The CDR3 is 16 residues long. The CDR3 nucleotides are TGTGCCAGCTCACCACGCCTAGCCGGGGAGGCCGGGGAGCTGTTTTTT. Protein sequence: CASSPRLAGEAGELFF.

The J gene is TRBJ1-1, the V gene TRBV5-1; D not certain. V was shortened by 5 bases and J by 1 base, with 6 bases between the two germline ends. The germline V gene has CDR1 SGHRS and CDR2 YFSETQ. The CDR3 loop spans 12 amino acids. CDR3: CASRASNTEAFF. DNA of the CDR3: TGCGCCAGCAGGGCCTCGAACACTGAAGCTTTCTTT.

The CDR3 DNA follows: TGCGCCAGCAGCTTGGCCGGGGGGAATGAGCAGTTCTTC. This codes for CASSLAGGNEQFF. The genes are TRBV5-1 and TRBJ2-1; 7 bases agree with TRBD2. With V trimmed by 0 bases and J by 7 bases, 1 base remained unmatched. This CDR3 has 13 residues. Germline CDR1 is SGHRS and CDR2 is YFSETQ.

J is TRBJ2-7 and V is TRBV13, with 10 bases matching TRBD1. The V gene's germline CDR1 is PRHDT and CDR2 FYEKMQ (reference sequence). This CDR3 has 15 amino acids. J lost 2 bases, V lost 4 bases, and 5 bases had no gene match. The CDR3 DNA reads as TGTGCCAGCAGCTCGACAGGGGGCGACCCCTACGAGCAGTACTTC. Translating it yields CASSSTGGDPYEQYF.